The 19 T cell receptor beta chains below all came from one sample that was sequenced in a study of cytomegalovirus exposure and HLA in healthy donors. PCR involved 60 Vbeta and 13 Jbeta primers. Using immunoSEQ multiplex PCR, the repertoire was profiled, and TCRdb retains in-frame clones only, with some absent. The sample yields roughly 290,000 clones, about 80% seen once. The source material was PBMCs. The source of these receptors is a girl between 2 and 10 years old in good health and CMV-seronegative.

With respect to this clone: An end of the junction differs from the germline gene, which may be a read error. The chain uses TRBV5-4 and TRBJ2-5; weak D call: TRBD2 (6 bases). This CDR3 contains 15 residues. Germline lookup yields CDR1 SGHNT and CDR2 YYREEE (reference sequence). CDR3 in DNA: TGTACCAGCAGCCCTAGGGGAGGTAGCTGGGAGACCCAGTACTTC. Translation: CTSSPRGGSWETQYF.

This clone was seen more than once but under ten times. This chain connects TRBV5-6 to TRBJ2-3; TRBD2 matches at 8 bases. CDR1 and CDR2 from the germline V gene are SGHDT and YYEEEE. Unmatched junction bases numbered 11, after V lost 1 base and J lost 4 bases. The CDR3 loop spans 17 amino acids. The CDR3 region is CASSLRVREGGADTQYF. CDR3 nucleotides: TGTGCCAGCAGCTTGAGGGTTCGGGAGGGTGGGGCAGATACGCAGTATTTT. Full variable domain (outside the CDR3, taken from reference TRBV5-6 and TRBJ2-3): DAGVTQSPTHLIKTRGQQVTLRCSPKSGHDTVSWYQQALGQGPQFIFQYYEEEERQRGNFPDRFSGHQFPNYSSELNVNALLLGDSALYLCASSLRVREGGADTQYFGPGTRLTVL.

This rearrangement joins TRBV4-1 to TRBJ1-1, with 7 bases that match TRBD1. CDR1 and CDR2 (germline): MGHRA, YSYEKL. V was clipped by 1 base and J by 0 bases; unmatched bases: 11. The CDR3 spans 18 residues. Written as DNA, the CDR3 is TGCGCCAGCAGCCAAGCCTTTGTAACGGGACAGTTGAACACTGAAGCTTTCTTT. Residues: CASSQAFVTGQLNTEAFF.

The chain combines TRBV19 with TRBJ2-4, with 7 bases aligning to TRBD2. Germline loops: CDR1 LNHDA, CDR2 SQIVND (reference sequence). The CDR3 totals 15 residues. V lost 1 base, J lost 9 bases, and 9 bases stayed unmatched. Here the CDR3 DNA reads TGTGCCAGTAGTATAGCATGGGAGGGATTCGGCATTCAGTACTTC. It yields the protein CASSIAWEGFGIQYF.

In its sample, this clone was seen a few times. The same CDR3 is also encoded by other DNA sequences in this sample. The V call is TRBV5-1, the J call TRBJ2-1; 11 bases align to TRBD2. The junction had 0 bases not matched to a gene; V was cut back by 1 base and J by 3 bases. The CDR3 spans 15 residues. The germline CDR1 and CDR2 sequences are SGHRS and YFSETQ. CDR3 nucleotide sequence: TGCGCCAGCAGCTTGACTAGCGGGAGCTACAATGAGCAGTTCTTC. Translating it yields CASSLTSGSYNEQFF.

This chain connects TRBV6-6 to TRBJ2-3; TRBD2 aligns across 8 bases. Germline V gene data show CDR1 as MNHNY and CDR2 as SVGAGI (reference sequence). The length of the CDR3 is 14 residues. The J segment lost 6 bases and the V segment lost 4 bases, leaving 6 bases of the junction unmatched. The CDR3 DNA follows: TGTGCCAGCAGTTGGGGAGCGGGAGAGGATACGCAGTATTTT. It is translated as CASSWGAGEDTQYF.

This chain connects TRBV5-4 to TRBJ2-7; 10 bases map to TRBD2. The CDR3 loop spans 18 amino acids. Germline V CDR1 and CDR2: SGHNT, YYREEE (reference sequence). J gave up 1 base and V 2 bases, and 12 bases lay outside the gene matches. The CDR3 here is CASSLGLAAWGPSYEQYF. The CDR3 DNA reads TGTGCCAGCAGCTTAGGACTAGCGGCATGGGGGCCTTCCTACGAGCAGTACTTC.

This clone has just a few counts. The V and J genes are TRBV11-2 and TRBJ2-5, with TRBD2 matching over 7 bases. Per the germline V gene, CDR1 is SGHAT and CDR2 is FQNNGV. The trim removed 5 bases at V and 4 bases at J, leaving 13 bases unmatched. The CDR3 runs 16 residues. CDR3 region: CASSLVGLNNLETQYF. CDR3 in DNA: TGTGCCAGCAGCCTAGTGGGACTAAACAATCTAGAGACCCAGTACTTC.

V is TRBV9 and J is TRBJ1-5; 7 nucleotides match TRBD1. Unmatched junction bases numbered 6, after V lost 0 bases and J lost 6 bases. Germline CDR1 SGDLS, CDR2 YYNGEE. The CDR3 is 15 residues long. The DNA of the CDR3 is TGTGCCAGCAGCGTAGAAGGGGGCGCAGGTCAGCCCCAGCATTTT. Protein: CASSVEGGAGQPQHF.

V gene TRBV6-5 combines with J gene TRBJ2-7; 10 bases agree with TRBD2. This CDR3 region has 16 residues. Trimming took 4 bases from V and 4 from J; bases not matched to a gene: 10. The germline V gene encodes CDR1 MNHEY and CDR2 SVGAGI. The CDR3 DNA reads as TGTGCCAGCAGTTCCCCTGCTAGCGGGGGTTCGTACGAGCAGTACTTC. Its protein is CASSSPASGGSYEQYF.

This chain uses TRBV28 with TRBJ1-1; maybe TRBD1 (6 bases). V shed 2 bases and J shed 4 bases, with 11 bases lying between them. The CDR3 sequence is 14 residues long. Germline V gives CDR1 MDHEN, CDR2 SYDVKM. The CDR3 nucleotides read TGTGCCAGCAGTTTAGGAGGGGGGGGCACTGAAGCTTTCTTT. Translating gives CASSLGGGGTEAFF.

The chain has TRBV5-1 and TRBJ2-3, with 7 positions matching TRBD2. CDR1 is SGHRS, CDR2 YFSETQ, per germline. Losses at the gene ends were 6 bases for V and 1 base for J; bases not matched to a gene: 8. This CDR3 region has 15 residues. As DNA, the CDR3 is TGCGCCAGCACTGGGCGGGGGTTCGGCACAGATACGCAGTATTTT. This sequence encodes CASTGRGFGTDTQYF. Supplemented by reference TRBV5-1 and TRBJ2-3, the full variable domain reads KAGVTQTPRYLIKTRGQQVTLSCSPISGHRSVSWYQQTPGQGLQFLFEYFSETQRNKGNFPGRFSGRQFSNSRSEMNVSTLELGDSALYLCASTGRGFGTDTQYFGPGTRLTVL.

V is TRBV7-7 and J is TRBJ2-1; 7 nucleotides agree with TRBD1. Germline CDR1 SSHAT, CDR2 FNYEAQ (reference sequence). The CDR3 consists of 13 residues. V lost 4 bases, J lost 8 bases, and 5 bases stayed unmatched. CDR3 region: CASSSGQVHEQFF. The CDR3 nucleotides read TGTGCCAGCAGCTCAGGACAGGTCCATGAGCAGTTCTTC.

The chain employs TRBV11-1 and TRBJ2-7; 8 positions agree with TRBD1. Germline CDR1 and CDR2: SGHAT and FQDESV (reference sequence). J was trimmed by 5 bases and V by 5 bases; bases with no gene match: 8. This CDR3 has 14 amino acids. The CDR3 here is CASSRGQGAHEQYF. For the CDR3, the DNA is TGTGCCAGCAGCCGAGGGCAGGGGGCCCACGAGCAGTACTTC. Complete variable domain (other parts from reference TRBV11-1 and TRBJ2-7): EAEVAQSPRYKITEKSQAVAFWCDPISGHATLYWYRQILGQGPELLVQFQDESVVDDSQLPKDRFSAERLKGVDSTLKIQPAELGDSAMYLCASSRGQGAHEQYFGPGTRLTVT.

The chain couples TRBV4-1 to TRBJ2-7, with TRBD2 identical over 10 bases. Trimming at V came to 0 bases and at J to 3 bases, leaving 5 bases not matched to a gene. The CDR3 loop spans 16 amino acids. Germline lookup yields CDR1 MGHRA and CDR2 YSYEKL. CDR3: CASSQDPTSGFYEQYF. The CDR3 nucleotides are TGCGCCAGCAGCCAAGACCCGACTAGCGGGTTCTACGAGCAGTACTTC.

V usage is TRBV5-6 and J usage is TRBJ2-7; D is unclear. There are 12 residues in the CDR3. Germline V gene sequence: CDR1 SGHDT, CDR2 YYEEEE. With 1 base removed from V and 5 bases from J, the gap between germline ends came to 7 bases. The CDR3 DNA sequence: TGTGCCAGCAGCTTGTTCACAGACGAGCAGTACTTC. It translates to CASSLFTDEQYF.

This clone was counted a few times. The gene calls are TRBV29-1 and TRBJ1-2; no clear D gene. Trimming took off 6 bases at V and 7 bases at J, with 12 bases between the two ends. The CDR3 has 11 residues. Germline V lookup: CDR1 SQVTM, CDR2 ANQGSEA. CDR3 coding DNA: TGCAGCGTCCCGCTCGAGGGTGGCTACACCTTC. Translated, it gives CSVPLEGGYTF.

The rearrangement joins TRBV28 to TRBJ1-5, with 10 nucleotides matching TRBD1. Germline V gives CDR1 MDHEN, CDR2 SYDVKM. The CDR3 covers 14 residues. As DNA, the CDR3 is TGTGCAGGTGCCGGGACAGGGGTTAATCAGCCCCAGCATTTT. It encodes CAGAGTGVNQPQHF.

The CDR3 sequence is CASSPGLVGYNEQFF. CDR3 DNA sequence: TGCGCCAGCAGCCCGGGACTAGTCGGGTACAATGAGCAGTTCTTC. The V gene is TRBV5-1, the J gene TRBJ2-1; 8 bases map to TRBD2. With V trimmed by 4 bases and J by 4 bases, 7 bases remained unmatched. The CDR3 runs 15 residues. Germline-derived CDR1 and CDR2 are SGHRS and YFSETQ.